The clone carrying this T cell receptor beta chain was found many times. Its antigen remains unknown. The data are from a study of human T cells and chemical hapten exposure. Study context: The study patch tested 0.01% DPC on the upper back and read results at 6 days. Points from the study as a whole: TCRs above 1 in 1000 frequency did not change with DPC sensitization.

The sample's time point: pre-sensitization, week 0. Documented treatment: therapeutic diphenylcyclopropenone sensitization with weekly scalp DPC. V lost 3 bases, J lost 0 bases, and 11 bases lay in between. The germline CDR1 and CDR2 sequences are DFQATT and SNEGSKA (reference sequence). CDR3 length: 15 amino acids. The study used a library that attached unique molecular identifiers to individual cDNA molecules. TCRdb fed the RACE reads into MiXCR, producing one record per CDR3 protein. The sample consists of some 300,000 distinct CDR3 sequences, 5.5% of them appearing once. Here the sequenced sample was whole blood, taken in connection with sensitization to the hapten diphenylcyclopropenone (DPC). The genes are TRBV20-1 and TRBJ2-2; D is possibly TRBD2 (6 bases). The TCR sequence derives from a woman under 30 with alopecia areata. Some clones in this sample may be carry-over from other donors' samples. CDR3 in DNA: TGCAGTGCTAGGGCGGGGCTCGCGAACACCGGGGAGCTGTTTTTT. This encodes CSARAGLANTGELFF.